The next 26 T cell receptor beta chains were all read from a single sample in a study of cytomegalovirus exposure and HLA in healthy donors (TCRdb year 2017). Libraries were made using the immunoSEQ multiplex PCR assay. For the multiplex PCR, a mixture combining 60 forward primers for TCR Vbeta segments and 13 reverse primers for TCR Jbeta segments was used. Here the immuneACCESS table is served through TCRdb, limited to in-frame sequences with V and J called. Missing clones are a known gap in these copies; in checked studies unresolved V genes cover under half, and the rest lacks a known reason. The sample data list 100,000 to 120,000 clones, and approximately 79% of these were observed just once. The top ten clones comprise around 6.6% of the sample. The sample taken for sequencing was PBMCs. All receptors come from a man younger than 45 in good health and CMV-seropositive.

The chain employs TRBV6-1 and TRBJ2-1, with 8 bases aligning to TRBD2. Germline assignment: CDR1 MNHNS and CDR2 SASEGT. The V gene end was trimmed by 4 bases and the J gene end by 3 bases; junction bases not matched to a gene: 5. The CDR3 runs to 15 residues. Written as DNA, the CDR3 is TGTGCCAGCAGTGTTAGCGGGGTCCTCTACAATGAGCAGTTCTTC. It yields the protein CASSVSGVLYNEQFF.

The rearrangement joins TRBV5-8 to TRBJ2-3; a possible D gene is TRBD2 (5 bases). This CDR3 has 12 residues. Trimming took off 4 bases at V and 9 bases at J, with 12 bases between the two ends. Germline CDR1 is SGHTS and CDR2 is YDEGEE. CDR3 amino acids: CASSKDWQTQYF. CDR3 sequence (DNA): TGTGCCAGCAGCAAGGACTGGCAGACGCAGTATTTT. Combining the CDR3 with reference TRBV5-8 and TRBJ2-3 gives the whole variable domain EAGVTQSPTHLIKTRGQQATLRCSPISGHTSVYWYQQALGLGLQFLLWYDEGEERNRGNFPPRFSGRQFPNYSSELNVNALELEDSALYLCASSKDWQTQYFGPGTRLTVL.

The rearrangement uses TRBV28 and TRBJ2-3; a weak D match, TRBD2 (6 bases). Per the germline V gene, CDR1 is MDHEN and CDR2 is SYDVKM. V lost 7 bases to trimming and J lost 1 base, with 15 bases between them. The CDR3 runs 15 residues. CDR3 coding DNA: TGTGCCAGCACCCTTAGGGGCGGGGGCACAGATACGCAGTATTTT. Its translation: CASTLRGGGTDTQYF. Looking up the rest from reference TRBV28 and TRBJ2-3 gives the full variable domain: DVKVTQSSRYLVKRTGEKVFLECVQDMDHENMFWYRQDPGLGLRLIYFSYDVKMKEKGDIPEGYSVSREKKERFSLILESASTNQTSMYLCASTLRGGGTDTQYFGPGTRLTVL.

J is TRBJ2-1 and V is TRBV7-2, with 7 bases matching TRBD2. V lost 6 bases and J lost 3; bases outside the gene matches: 8. CDR1 and CDR2 (germline): SGHTA, FQGNSA. The CDR3 is 15 amino acids. The DNA for the CDR3 is TGTGCCAGCAGGGCCGCCGCTAGCGGCTACAATGAGCAGTTCTTC. It is translated as CASRAAASGYNEQFF.

V is TRBV10-3 and J is TRBJ1-2, with 8 positions matching TRBD1. Germline V lookup: CDR1 ENHRY, CDR2 SYGVKD. The V gene end was trimmed by 7 bases and the J gene end by 4 bases; junction bases not matched to a gene: 11. The CDR3 contains 15 residues. The CDR3 loop reads CAITNAGGKSYGYTF. The CDR3 DNA sequence: TGTGCCATCACAAACGCAGGGGGCAAAAGCTATGGCTACACCTTC.

V usage is TRBV6-5 and J usage is TRBJ1-1, with a weak D call TRBD1 (5 bases). The V end was cut by 6 bases, the J end by 5 bases, with 13 bases between. CDR1 MNHEY and CDR2 SVGAGI come from the germline V gene. The CDR3 is made up of 13 amino acids. The CDR3 sequence is CASSPQGITEAFF. CDR3 in DNA: TGTGCCAGCAGCCCCCAGGGAATAACTGAAGCTTTCTTT.

CDR3 in amino acids: CASSPGTGIEYGYTF. CDR3 bases: TGTGCCAGCTCACCAGGGACAGGGATAGAGTATGGCTACACCTTC. The chain couples TRBV18 to TRBJ1-2, with TRBD1 matching over 9 bases. With V trimmed by 2 bases and J by 5 bases, 6 bases remained unmatched. Germline CDR1 KGHSH, CDR2 LQKENI. There are 15 residues in the CDR3.

V gene TRBV6-1 combines with J gene TRBJ1-1; D ambiguous. The CDR3 runs 14 residues. Germline CDR1 MNHNS, CDR2 SASEGT. V lost 7 bases, J lost 1 base, and 13 bases lay in between. The CDR3 nucleotides are TGTGCCAGCATACTGTCTCCCGAGAACACTGAAGCTTTCTTT. This codes for CASILSPENTEAFF.

The table lists this clone with a few counts. The chain couples TRBV15 to TRBJ1-4; TRBD1 agrees at 7 bases. V dropped 1 base and J dropped 5; count of bases not matched to a gene: 4. Germline V lookup: CDR1 LNHNV, CDR2 YYDKDF (reference sequence). The length of the CDR3 is 15 residues. The CDR3 protein is CATSRVGQSNEKLFF. The CDR3 DNA follows: TGTGCCACCAGCAGAGTGGGACAGTCGAATGAAAAACTGTTTTTT.

This chain links TRBV7-3 with TRBJ2-2; maybe TRBD2 (6 bases). The CDR3 sequence is 16 residues long. Germline V gene data show CDR1 as SGHTA and CDR2 as FQGTGA. Between the trimmed V and J ends, which lost 4 bases and 3 bases, there was a span of 15 bases. This chain's CDR3 is CASSSSVRGDTGELFF. For the CDR3, the DNA is TGTGCCAGCAGCTCGTCGGTGCGGGGCGACACCGGGGAGCTGTTTTTT.

The genes are TRBV19 and TRBJ1-5; TRBD1 is a possible D gene (6 bases). The CDR3 contains 19 residues. The germline V gene has CDR1 LNHDA and CDR2 SQIVND (reference sequence). V was trimmed by 1 base and J by 0 bases, leaving 19 bases between them. The CDR3 loop reads CASSIVSGGRLHSNQPQHF. The CDR3 coding sequence is TGTGCCAGTAGTATAGTCTCGGGGGGCCGGCTGCATAGCAATCAGCCCCAGCATTTT.

V gene TRBV15 combines with J gene TRBJ1-5; D is unresolved. Trimming stripped 2 bases from V and 1 base from J, with 15 bases between. Germline V gene data show CDR1 as LNHNV and CDR2 as YYDKDF (reference sequence). The CDR3 loop spans 17 amino acids. The CDR3 sequence: CATSRLEGYTSNQPQHF. The CDR3 DNA reads as TGTGCCACCAGCAGATTGGAGGGTTATACGAGCAATCAGCCCCAGCATTTT. Based on the CDR3 plus reference TRBV15 and TRBJ1-5, the full variable domain is DAMVIQNPRYQVTQFGKPVTLSCSQTLNHNVMYWYQQKSSQAPKLLFHYYDKDFNNEADTPDNFQSRRPNTSFCFLDIRSPGLGDTAMYLCATSRLEGYTSNQPQHFGDGTRLSIL.

The chain combines TRBV7-6 with TRBJ2-3; 8 bases fit TRBD1. The germline gives CDR1 SGHVS, CDR2 FNYEAQ. With V trimmed by 2 bases and J by 3 bases, 4 bases remained unmatched. The CDR3 covers 15 residues. The CDR3 coding sequence is TGTGCCAGCAGCTTAAGGACAGGGCGGACAGATACGCAGTATTTT. This gives the protein CASSLRTGRTDTQYF.

The chain recombines TRBV6-1 with TRBJ2-3, with TRBD2 matching over 8 bases. The trim removed 0 bases at V and 5 bases at J, leaving 4 bases unmatched. The germline V gene has CDR1 MNHNS and CDR2 SASEGT. The CDR3 has 15 residues. The CDR3 DNA reads TGTGCCAGCAGTGAAGCGCGGGGGGATCTAGATACGCAGTATTTT. Its translation is CASSEARGDLDTQYF.

This clone was observed a single time. The V gene is TRBV11-3, the J gene TRBJ2-5; 9 positions agree with TRBD1. Trimming removed 6 bases from V and 3 bases from J; junction bases left unmatched: 11. Germline V gene lookup returns CDR1 SGHNT and CDR2 YENEEA. There are 16 residues in the CDR3. The DNA for the CDR3 is TGTGCCAGCAGGTGGGGGGACAGGGTAACGAAAGAGACCCAGTACTTC. Its protein is CASRWGDRVTKETQYF. Together with reference TRBV11-3 and TRBJ2-5, the CDR3 gives the full variable domain: EAGVVQSPRYKIIEKKQPVAFWCNPISGHNTLYWYLQNLGQGPELLIRYENEEAVDDSQLPKDRFSAERLKGVDSTLKIQPAELGDSAVYLCASRWGDRVTKETQYFGPGTRLLVL.

V is TRBV2 and J is TRBJ1-2; 8 bases line up with TRBD1. This CDR3 contains 16 residues. J gave up 5 bases and V 5 bases, and 13 bases lay outside the gene matches. The V gene's germline CDR1 is SNHLY and CDR2 FYNNEI. CDR3 residues: CASSHDRGSMLYGYTF. The CDR3 nucleotides read TGTGCCAGCAGTCACGACAGGGGCAGTATGTTGTATGGCTACACCTTC.

J is TRBJ2-5 and V is TRBV5-1; 9 positions agree with TRBD2. The CDR3 consists of 15 residues. Germline-derived CDR1 and CDR2 are SGHRS and YFSETQ. Unmatched junction bases numbered 7, after V lost 0 bases and J lost 7 bases. Written as DNA, the CDR3 is TGCGCCAGCAGCTTGGAAGGTGTTAGCGGGGGGACCCAGTACTTC. Amino acid sequence: CASSLEGVSGGTQYF.

The chain is built from TRBV7-6 and TRBJ2-1; 11 bases match TRBD2. The CDR3 covers 14 residues. Germline CDR1 reads SGHVS; CDR2 reads FNYEAQ. Losses at the gene ends were 3 bases for V and 10 bases for J; bases not matched to a gene: 5. CDR3 DNA sequence: TGTGCCAGCAGCTTTCTAGCGGGGGGACCCGAGCAGTTCTTC. It codes for CASSFLAGGPEQFF.

The chain is built from TRBV19 and TRBJ2-5; a weak D match, TRBD1 (6 bases). The V and J ends lost 3 bases and 9 bases respectively, with 14 bases between them. Germline CDR1 is LNHDA and CDR2 is SQIVND (reference sequence). CDR3 length: 13 amino acids. CDR3 region: CASSMSTPGAQYF. CDR3 in DNA: TGTGCCAGTAGTATGAGCACCCCAGGGGCCCAGTACTTC.

This chain connects TRBV7-9 to TRBJ2-7, with 9 positions matching TRBD1. V dropped 3 bases and J dropped 7; count of bases not matched to a gene: 4. The V gene's germline CDR1 is SEHNR and CDR2 FQNEAQ (reference sequence). CDR3 length: 13 amino acids. The CDR3 loop reads CASSLGQGGEQYF. CDR3 sequence (DNA): TGTGCCAGCAGCTTGGGACAGGGCGGAGAGCAGTACTTC.

The chain combines TRBV10-1 with TRBJ2-2; TRBD2 matches 9 bases. The CDR3 is 16 residues long. Germline V gene lookup returns CDR1 WNHNN and CDR2 SYGVQD (reference sequence). The ends lost 0 bases at V and 3 bases at J; junction bases unmatched: 2. Here the CDR3 DNA reads TGCGCCAGCAGTGAGTCGCGGGGGGGCGACACCGGGGAGCTGTTTTTT. Its translation is CASSESRGGDTGELFF.

This clone occurred a few times. The V gene is TRBV27, the J gene TRBJ1-5, with 9 bases fitting TRBD1. Germline CDR1 is MNHEY and CDR2 is SMNVEV (reference sequence). The J segment lost 5 bases and the V segment lost 5 bases, leaving 4 bases of the junction unmatched. CDR3 length equals 14 residues. CDR3 DNA sequence: TGTGCCAGCAGTGAACAGGGGGCGCATCAGCCCCAGCATTTT. Translating gives CASSEQGAHQPQHF.

The chain recombines TRBV15 with TRBJ2-1, with 10 bases lining up with TRBD2. The CDR3 extends over 18 amino acids. Losses at the gene ends were 0 bases for V and 0 bases for J; bases not matched to a gene: 5. Looked up from germline, CDR1 is LNHNV and CDR2 is YYDKDF (reference sequence). The CDR3 nucleotides are TGTGCCACCAGCAGAGATAGCGGGGGGTCTGGCTCCTACAATGAGCAGTTCTTC. As protein: CATSRDSGGSGSYNEQFF.

The chain is built from TRBV25-1 and TRBJ2-2, with D possibly TRBD1 on 6 matching bases. Trimming took off 8 bases at V and 10 bases at J, with 11 bases between the two ends. Germline values: CDR1 MGHDK, CDR2 SYGVNS. CDR3 length: 11 amino acids. The CDR3 reads CASGWTEELFF. The DNA for the CDR3 is TGTGCCAGCGGTTGGACAGAGGAGCTGTTTTTT.

The V call is TRBV11-2, the J call TRBJ1-6, with TRBD1 as a possible D gene (6 bases). The length of the CDR3 is 14 residues. CDR1 is SGHAT and CDR2 is FQNNGV in the germline V gene. V dropped 4 bases and J dropped 9 bases, with 13 bases sitting between them. This chain's CDR3 is CASSSGQGGSPLHF. The CDR3 region has the DNA TGTGCCAGCAGCTCGGGACAAGGAGGTTCACCCCTCCACTTT. The whole variable domain, remainder taken from reference TRBV11-2 and TRBJ1-6, is EAGVAQSPRYKIIEKRQSVAFWCNPISGHATLYWYQQILGQGPKLLIQFQNNGVVDDSQLPKDRFSAERLKGVDSTLKIQPAKLEDSAVYLCASSSGQGGSPLHFGNGTRLTVT.

This chain uses TRBV11-2 with TRBJ2-7; D may be TRBD1 (6 bases). With 5 bases removed from V and 5 bases from J, the gap between germline ends came to 19 bases. The germline V gene encodes CDR1 SGHAT and CDR2 FQNNGV. This CDR3 contains 15 residues. CDR3 amino acids: CASSAALLQGHEQYF. The CDR3 coding sequence is TGTGCCAGCAGCGCAGCTCTATTACAGGGACACGAGCAGTACTTC.